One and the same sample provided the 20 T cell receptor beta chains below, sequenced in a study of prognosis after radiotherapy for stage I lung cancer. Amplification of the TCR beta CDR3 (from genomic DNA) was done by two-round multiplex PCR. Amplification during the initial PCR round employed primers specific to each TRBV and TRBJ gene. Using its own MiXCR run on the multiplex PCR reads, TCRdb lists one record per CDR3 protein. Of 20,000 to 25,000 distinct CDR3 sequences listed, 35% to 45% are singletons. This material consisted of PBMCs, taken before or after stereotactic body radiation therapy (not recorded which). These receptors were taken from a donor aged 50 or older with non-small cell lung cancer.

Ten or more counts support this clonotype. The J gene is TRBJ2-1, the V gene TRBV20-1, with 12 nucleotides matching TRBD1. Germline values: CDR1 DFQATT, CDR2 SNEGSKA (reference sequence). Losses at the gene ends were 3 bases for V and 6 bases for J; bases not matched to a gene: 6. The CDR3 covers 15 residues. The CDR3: CSARERDRGLNEQFF. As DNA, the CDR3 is TGCAGTGCTAGGGAACGGGACAGGGGGCTCAATGAGCAGTTCTTC.

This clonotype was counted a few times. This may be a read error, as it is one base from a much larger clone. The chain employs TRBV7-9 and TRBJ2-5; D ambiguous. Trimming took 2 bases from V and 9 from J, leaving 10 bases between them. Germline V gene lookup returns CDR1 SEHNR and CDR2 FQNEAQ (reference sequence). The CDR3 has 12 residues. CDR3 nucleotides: TGTGCCAGCAGCTTATCTAGATGGGCCCAGTACTTC. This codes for CASSLSRWAQYF. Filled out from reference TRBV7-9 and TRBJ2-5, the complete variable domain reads DTGVSQNPRHKITKRGQNVTFRCDPISEHNRLYWYRQTLGQGPEFLTYFQNEAQLEKSRLLSDRFSAERPKGSFSTLEIQRTEQGDSAMYLCASSLSRWAQYFGPGTRLLVL.

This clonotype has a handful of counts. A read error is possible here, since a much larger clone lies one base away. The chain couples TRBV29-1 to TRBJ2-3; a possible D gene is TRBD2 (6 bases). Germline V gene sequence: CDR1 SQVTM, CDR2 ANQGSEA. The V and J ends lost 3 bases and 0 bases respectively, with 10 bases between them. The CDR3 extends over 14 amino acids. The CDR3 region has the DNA TGCAGCGTTGATGTTAGCGGTAGCACAGATACGCAGTATTTT. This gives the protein CSVDVSGSTDTQYF.

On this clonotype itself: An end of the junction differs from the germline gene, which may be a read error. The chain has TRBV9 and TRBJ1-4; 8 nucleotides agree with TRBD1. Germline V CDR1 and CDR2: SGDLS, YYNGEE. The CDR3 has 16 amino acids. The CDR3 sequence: CANSVGRQGYYEKLFF. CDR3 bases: TGTGCCAACAGCGTAGGTAGACAGGGGTACTATGAAAAACTGTTTTTT.

CDR3 protein: CSAQTVAEPRTQYF. Here the CDR3 DNA reads TGCAGTGCTCAGACCGTAGCGGAGCCCCGTACGCAGTATTTT. The chain recombines TRBV20-1 with TRBJ2-3; D might be TRBD2 (6 bases). Trimming took 5 bases from V and 8 from J, leaving 20 bases between them. The CDR3 has 14 amino acids. Germline V gene sequence: CDR1 DFQATT, CDR2 SNEGSKA (reference sequence).

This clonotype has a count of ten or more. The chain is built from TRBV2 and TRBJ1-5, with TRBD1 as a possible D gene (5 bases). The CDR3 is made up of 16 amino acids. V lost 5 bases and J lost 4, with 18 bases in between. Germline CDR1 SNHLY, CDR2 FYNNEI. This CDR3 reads CASSLPPGTENQPQHF. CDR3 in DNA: TGTGCCAGCAGTCTACCGCCGGGGACTGAGAATCAGCCCCAGCATTTT.

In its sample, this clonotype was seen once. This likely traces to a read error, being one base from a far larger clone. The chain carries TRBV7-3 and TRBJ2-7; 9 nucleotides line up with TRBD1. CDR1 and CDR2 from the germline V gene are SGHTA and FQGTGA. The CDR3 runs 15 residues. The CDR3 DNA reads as TGTGCCAGCAGCTTAGATCGCACAGGGGGCAACGAGCGGTACTTC. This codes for CASSLDRTGGNERYF. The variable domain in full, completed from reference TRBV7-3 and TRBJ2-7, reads GAGVSQTPSNKVTEKGKYVELRCDPISGHTALYWYRQSLGQGPEFLIYFQGTGAADDSGLPNDRFFAVRPEGSVSTLKIQRTERGDSAVYLCASSLDRTGGNERYFGPGTRLTVT.

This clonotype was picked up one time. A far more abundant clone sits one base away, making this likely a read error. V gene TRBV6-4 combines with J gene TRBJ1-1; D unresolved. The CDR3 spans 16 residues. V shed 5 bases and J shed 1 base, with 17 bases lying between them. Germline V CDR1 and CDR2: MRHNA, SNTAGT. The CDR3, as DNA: TGTGCCAGCAGTTACGCTTGGGTACGGGGGAACACTGAAGCTTTCTTT. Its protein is CASSYAWVRGNTEAFF.

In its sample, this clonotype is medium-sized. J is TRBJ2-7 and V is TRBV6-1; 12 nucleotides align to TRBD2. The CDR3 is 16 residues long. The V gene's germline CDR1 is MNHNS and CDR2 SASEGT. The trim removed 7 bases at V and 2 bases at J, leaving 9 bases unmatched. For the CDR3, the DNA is TGTGCCAGCACCGACCCTTCTAGCGGGAGGGCCTACGAGCAGTACTTC. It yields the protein CASTDPSSGRAYEQYF.

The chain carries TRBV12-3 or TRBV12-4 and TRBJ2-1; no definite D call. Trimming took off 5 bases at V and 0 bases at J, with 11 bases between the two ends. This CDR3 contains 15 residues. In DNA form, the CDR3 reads TGTGCCAGCAGTAGCGTGAGAGGCTCCTACAATGAGCAGTTCTTC. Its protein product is CASSSVRGSYNEQFF.

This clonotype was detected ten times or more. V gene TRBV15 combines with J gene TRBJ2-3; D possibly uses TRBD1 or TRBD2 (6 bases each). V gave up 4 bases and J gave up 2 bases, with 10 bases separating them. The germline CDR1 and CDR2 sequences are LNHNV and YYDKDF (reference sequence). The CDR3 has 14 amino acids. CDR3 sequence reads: CATSNREATDTQYF. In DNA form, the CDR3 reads TGTGCCACCAGCAACAGGGAGGCCACAGATACGCAGTATTTT.

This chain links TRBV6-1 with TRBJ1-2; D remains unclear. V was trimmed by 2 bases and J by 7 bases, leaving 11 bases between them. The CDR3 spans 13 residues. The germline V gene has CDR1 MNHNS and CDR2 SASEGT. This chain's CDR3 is CASSEQVMGGYTF. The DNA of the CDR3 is TGTGCCAGCAGTGAACAGGTCATGGGTGGCTACACCTTC.

This chain's CDR3 is CASSVAASVYEQYF. CDR3 bases: TGTGCCAGCAGCGTAGCTGCTAGTGTGTACGAGCAGTACTTC. This chain joins TRBV9 and TRBJ2-7; D is undetermined. The length of the CDR3 is 14 residues. The germline V gene has CDR1 SGDLS and CDR2 YYNGEE. The V gene lost 0 bases and the J gene lost 4 bases, with 11 bases spanning the gap.

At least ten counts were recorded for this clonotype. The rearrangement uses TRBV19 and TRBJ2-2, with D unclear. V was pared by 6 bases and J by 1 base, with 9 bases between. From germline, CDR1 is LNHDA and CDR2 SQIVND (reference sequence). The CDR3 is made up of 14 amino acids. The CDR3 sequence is CASRAERNTGELFF. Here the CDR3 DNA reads TGTGCCAGTAGGGCGGAGCGGAACACCGGGGAGCTGTTTTTT.

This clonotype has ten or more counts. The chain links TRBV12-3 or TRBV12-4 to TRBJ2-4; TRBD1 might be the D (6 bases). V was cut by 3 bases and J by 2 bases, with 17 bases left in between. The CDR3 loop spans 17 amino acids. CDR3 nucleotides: TGTGCCAGCAGTTTGGGCCAGGGGCGACCTTCCAAAAACATTCAGTACTTC. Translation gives CASSLGQGRPSKNIQYF.

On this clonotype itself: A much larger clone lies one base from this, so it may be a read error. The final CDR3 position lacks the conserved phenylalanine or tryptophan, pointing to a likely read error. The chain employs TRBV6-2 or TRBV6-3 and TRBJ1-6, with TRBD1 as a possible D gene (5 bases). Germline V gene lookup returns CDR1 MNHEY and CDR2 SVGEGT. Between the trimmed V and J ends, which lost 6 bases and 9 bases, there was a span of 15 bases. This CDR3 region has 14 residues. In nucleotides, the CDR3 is TGTGCCAGCAGCAGGGTGGGGGTGGGTTCACCCCTCCACCTT. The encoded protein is CASSRVGVGSPLHL.

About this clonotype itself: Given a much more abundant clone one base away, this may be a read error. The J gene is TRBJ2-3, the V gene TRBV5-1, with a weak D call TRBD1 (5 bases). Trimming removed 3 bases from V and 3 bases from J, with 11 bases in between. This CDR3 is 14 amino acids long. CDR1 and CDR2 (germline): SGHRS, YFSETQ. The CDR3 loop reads CASSSGCKTDTQYF. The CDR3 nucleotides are TGCGCCAGCAGCTCAGGGTGCAAAACAGATACGCAGTATTTT.

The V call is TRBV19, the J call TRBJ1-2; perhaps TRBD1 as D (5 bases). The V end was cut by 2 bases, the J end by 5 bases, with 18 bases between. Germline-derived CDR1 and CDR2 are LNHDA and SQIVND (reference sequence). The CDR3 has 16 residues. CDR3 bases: TGTGCCAGTAGTATATGTTCTGCGGTCGGGGGGTATGGCTACACCTTC. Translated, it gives CASSICSAVGGYGYTF.

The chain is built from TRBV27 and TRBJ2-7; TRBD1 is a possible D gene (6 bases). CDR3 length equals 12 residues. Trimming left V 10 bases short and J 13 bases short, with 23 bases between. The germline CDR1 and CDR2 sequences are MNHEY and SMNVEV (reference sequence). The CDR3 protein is CAISPTGTWHYF. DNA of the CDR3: TGTGCCATCAGCCCCACAGGGACCTGGCATTACTTC.

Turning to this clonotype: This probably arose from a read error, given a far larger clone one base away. The CDR3 DNA reads as TGTGCCATCCAATCGGGAGAAATTGGCGAGCAGTACTTC. Encoded protein: CAIQSGEIGEQYF. V gene TRBV6-9 combines with J gene TRBJ2-7; D may be TRBD2 (6 bases). Germline CDR1 reads MNHGY; CDR2 reads SVAAGI. The CDR3 length is 13 residues. V was trimmed by 10 bases and J by 6 bases, leaving 19 bases between them.